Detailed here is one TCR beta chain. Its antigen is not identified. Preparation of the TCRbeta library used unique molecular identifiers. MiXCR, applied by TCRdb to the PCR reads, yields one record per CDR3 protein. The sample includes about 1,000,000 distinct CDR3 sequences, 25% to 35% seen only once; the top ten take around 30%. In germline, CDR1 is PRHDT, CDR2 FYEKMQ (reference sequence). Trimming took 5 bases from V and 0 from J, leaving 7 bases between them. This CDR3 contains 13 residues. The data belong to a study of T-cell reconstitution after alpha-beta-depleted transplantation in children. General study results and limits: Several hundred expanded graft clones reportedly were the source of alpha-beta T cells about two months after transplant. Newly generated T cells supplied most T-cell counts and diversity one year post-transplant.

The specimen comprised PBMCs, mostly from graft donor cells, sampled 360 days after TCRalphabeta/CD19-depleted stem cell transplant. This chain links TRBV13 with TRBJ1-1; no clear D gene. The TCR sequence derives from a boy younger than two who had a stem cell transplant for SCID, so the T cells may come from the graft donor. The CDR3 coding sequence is TGTGCCAGCAGCGCTGAAATGAACACTGAAGCTTTCTTT. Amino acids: CASSAEMNTEAFF. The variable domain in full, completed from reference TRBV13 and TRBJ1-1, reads AAGVIQSPRHLIKEKRETATLKCYPIPRHDTVYWYQQGPGQDPQFLISFYEKMQSDKGSIPDRFSAQQFSDYHSELNMSSLELGDSALYFCASSAEMNTEAFFGQGTRLTVV.